This T cell receptor beta chain was identified during a study of blood T cell repertoires in COVID-19. Across the whole study: PBMCs, B-cell-depleted T cells, or T cells provided the cDNA or gDNA that made up the material.

TCRdb's copy holds only in-frame clones and misses some; the assay was immunoSEQ multiplex PCR. The table records tens of thousands of clones, roughly nine tenths of them present only once. Germline V CDR1 and CDR2: KGHSH, LQKENI. Trimming removed 3 bases from V and 2 bases from J; junction bases left unmatched: 13. CDR3 length: 18 residues. Sequencing was carried out using peripheral blood. The chain is built from TRBV18 and TRBJ1-1; 9 bases fit TRBD1. This sequence was found in an elderly man with acute or convalescent COVID-19. The CDR3 DNA is TGTGCCAGCTCACCGTCGGACAGGGGTCCGAGGTCTAACACTGAAGCTTTCTTT. Its translation is CASSPSDRGPRSNTEAFF.